One TCR beta chain is described in this entry. Its antigen remains unidentified. No quality values exist for individual bases; no much larger clone is one base distant. This specimen belongs to a study of blood T cell repertoires in COVID-19 (dated by TCRdb to about 2020). About the study as a whole: The collaborator samples originated in the United States, Italy and Spain and spanned the acute and convalescent phases of COVID-19. The material from the prospective study consisted of cDNA or gDNA derived from T cells, B-cell-depleted T cells, or PBMCs. Subjects who had been exposed to COVID-19, were actively infected with it, or had recovered from it provided the deeply sampled blood TCRbeta repertoires that made up the dataset. The repertoires were released in a freely available public database meant as a resource for research on the immune response to SARS-CoV-2. The samples were drawn from two sources: the first 160 participants of the ongoing ImmuneRACE study, and some 1,300 subjects contributed by 6 global collaborators. A de-identified subject ID, COVID-19 status, age in years and sex were almost always included in the sample metadata. Where available, HLA class I and class II types were obtained from metadata supplied by the sample provider rather than from assay-based typing.

Points the paper makes about the study in general: How much clinical and demographic metadata was included differed by source and by participant, and the metadata was provided uncurated.

For CDR1 and CDR2, the germline V gene (reference sequence) lists SEHNR and FQNEAQ. V lost 4 bases and J lost 8 bases; the stretch between them is 14 bases long. The CDR3 starts with the cysteine, ends with the phenylalanine, and has 13 residues. Here the CDR3 DNA is all that survives: 39 bases in frame from base 1. The immunoSEQ Assay, a bias-controlled multiplex PCR, was used to amplify TCRbeta CDR3 regions from genomic DNA. Turning to the authors' computational methods: The number of nucleated cells in each sample was estimated by amplification of reference gene primers within the assay. To quantify the absolute abundance of each unique TCRbeta CDR3 rearrangement, sequence reads were collapsed and filtered. For each sample, productive Simpson clonality was calculated as the square root of Simpson's diversity index over productive rearrangements. This immuneACCESS table, as held by TCRdb, lists in-frame sequences with V and J called but not all clones. Of the missing ones, under half trace to an unresolved V gene in checked studies; the others have no known cause. The V and J calls and clone size are taken from that table; D and trimming were inferred from the DNA. A total of approximately 87,000 clones appear in this sample, around 89% of them only once. The top ten clones comprise approximately 15% of the sample.

Whole blood was collected in K2EDTA tubes by collaborating institutions according to the institutions' own protocols. For TCRbeta analysis, collaborator samples were shipped as frozen whole blood, as isolated PBMCs, or as DNA extracted from either sample type. The receptor comes from a man between 65 and 80 years old with active or convalescent COVID-19. The rearranged chain carries TRBV7-9 and TRBJ1-2; possibly the D gene is TRBD1, per 6 matching bases. The sequencing sample was made of peripheral blood. The bases read TGTGCCAGCAGCTATATAACAGGGATCGGCTACACCTTC. It encodes CASSYITGIGYTF.